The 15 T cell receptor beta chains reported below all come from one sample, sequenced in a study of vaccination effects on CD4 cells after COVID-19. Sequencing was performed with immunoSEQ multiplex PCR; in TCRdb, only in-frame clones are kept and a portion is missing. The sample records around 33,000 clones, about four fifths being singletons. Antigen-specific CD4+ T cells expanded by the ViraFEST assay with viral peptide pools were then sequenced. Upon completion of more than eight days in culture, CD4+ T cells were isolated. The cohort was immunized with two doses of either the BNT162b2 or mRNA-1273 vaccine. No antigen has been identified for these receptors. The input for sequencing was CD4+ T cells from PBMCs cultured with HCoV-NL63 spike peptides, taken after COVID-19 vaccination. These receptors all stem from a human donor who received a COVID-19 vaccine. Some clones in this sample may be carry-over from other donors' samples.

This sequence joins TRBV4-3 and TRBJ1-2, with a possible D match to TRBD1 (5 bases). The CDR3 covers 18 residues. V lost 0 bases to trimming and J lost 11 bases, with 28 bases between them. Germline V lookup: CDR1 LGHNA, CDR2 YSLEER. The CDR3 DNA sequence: TGCGCCAGCAGCCAAGAGCGACAGAACGAACTTCTCCCGAGGGGTTACACCTTC. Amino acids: CASSQERQNELLPRGYTF.

The CDR3 is CASSLTRGYNEQFF. CDR3 in DNA: TGTGCCAGCAGCTTAACGCGGGGATACAATGAGCAGTTCTTC. This rearrangement joins TRBV7-2 to TRBJ2-1, with D possibly matching TRBD2 (6 bases). Trimming removed 2 bases from V and 4 bases from J, with 9 bases in between. CDR3 length: 14 residues. The germline V gene has CDR1 SGHTA and CDR2 FQGNSA. The whole variable domain, remainder taken from reference TRBV7-2 and TRBJ2-1, is GAGVSQSPSNKVTEKGKDVELRCDPISGHTALYWYRQSLGQGLEFLIYFQGNSAPDKSGLPSDRFSAERTGGSVSTLTIQRTQQEDSAVYLCASSLTRGYNEQFFGPGTRLTVL.

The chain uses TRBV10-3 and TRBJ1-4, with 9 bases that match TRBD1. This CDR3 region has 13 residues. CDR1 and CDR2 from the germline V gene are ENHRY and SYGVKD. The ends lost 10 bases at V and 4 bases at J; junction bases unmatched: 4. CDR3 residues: CATSDRGNEKLFF. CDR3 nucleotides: TGTGCCACCTCGGACAGGGGTAATGAAAAACTGTTTTTT.

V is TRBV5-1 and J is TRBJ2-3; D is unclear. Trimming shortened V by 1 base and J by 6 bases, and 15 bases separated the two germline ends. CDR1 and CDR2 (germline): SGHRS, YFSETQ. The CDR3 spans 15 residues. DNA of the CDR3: TGCGCCAGCAGCTTGTATGTACAGTTGATGGATACGCAGTATTTT. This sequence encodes CASSLYVQLMDTQYF.

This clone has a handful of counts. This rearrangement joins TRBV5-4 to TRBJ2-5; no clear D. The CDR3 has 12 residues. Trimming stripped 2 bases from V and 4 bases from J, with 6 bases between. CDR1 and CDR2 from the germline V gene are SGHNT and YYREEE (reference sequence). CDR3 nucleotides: TGTGCCAGCAGCTTAGGCCTAGAGACCCAGTACTTC. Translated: CASSLGLETQYF.

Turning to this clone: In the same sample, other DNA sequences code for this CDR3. The CDR3 sequence is CASSLGYQPQHF. Written as DNA, the CDR3 is TGTGCCAGCAGTTTAGGGTACCAGCCCCAGCATTTT. J is TRBJ1-5 and V is TRBV12-3 or TRBV12-4; D uncertain. V dropped 1 base and J dropped 7 bases, with 5 bases sitting between them. This CDR3 is built from 12 residues.

For the CDR3, the DNA is TGTGCCAGCAGCTCTCGACTAGCGGGGTTGAGCACAGATACGCAGTATTTT. Its protein product is CASSSRLAGLSTDTQYF. The chain uses TRBV5-4 and TRBJ2-3; 11 bases line up with TRBD2. V gave up 3 bases and J gave up 0 bases; unmatched junction bases: 6. Germline V gene lookup returns CDR1 SGHNT and CDR2 YYREEE (reference sequence). The CDR3 has 17 amino acids.

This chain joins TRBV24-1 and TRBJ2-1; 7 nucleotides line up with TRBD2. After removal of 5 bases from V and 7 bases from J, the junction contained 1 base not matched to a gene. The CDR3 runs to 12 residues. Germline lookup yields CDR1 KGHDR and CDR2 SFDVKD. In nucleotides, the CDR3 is TGTGCCACCAGTGGACTAGCTAATGAGCAGTTCTTC. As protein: CATSGLANEQFF.

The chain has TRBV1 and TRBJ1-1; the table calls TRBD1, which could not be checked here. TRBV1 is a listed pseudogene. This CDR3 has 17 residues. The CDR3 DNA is TGCACCAGCAGCCTCCCGAACGACGGGACAGTGAACACTGAAGCTTTCTTT. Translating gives CTSSLPNDGTVNTEAFF.

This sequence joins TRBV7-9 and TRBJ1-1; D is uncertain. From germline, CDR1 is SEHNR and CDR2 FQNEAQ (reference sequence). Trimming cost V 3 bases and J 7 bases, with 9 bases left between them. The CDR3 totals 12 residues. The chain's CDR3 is CASSLYGSEAFF. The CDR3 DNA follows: TGTGCCAGCAGCTTGTACGGGAGTGAAGCTTTCTTT.

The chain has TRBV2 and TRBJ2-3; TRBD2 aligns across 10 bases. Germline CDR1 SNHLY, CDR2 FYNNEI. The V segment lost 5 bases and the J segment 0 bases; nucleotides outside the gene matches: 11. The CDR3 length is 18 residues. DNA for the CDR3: TGTGCCAGCAGTTATAGCGGGGGGATGGAATCTAGCACAGATACGCAGTATTTT. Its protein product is CASSYSGGMESSTDTQYF.

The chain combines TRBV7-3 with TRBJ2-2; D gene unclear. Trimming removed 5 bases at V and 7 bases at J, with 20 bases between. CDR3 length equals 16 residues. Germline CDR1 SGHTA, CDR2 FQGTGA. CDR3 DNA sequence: TGTGCCAGCAGCCTGTCCTTAAAGGAGACTTTCGGGGAGCTGTTTTTT. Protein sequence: CASSLSLKETFGELFF.

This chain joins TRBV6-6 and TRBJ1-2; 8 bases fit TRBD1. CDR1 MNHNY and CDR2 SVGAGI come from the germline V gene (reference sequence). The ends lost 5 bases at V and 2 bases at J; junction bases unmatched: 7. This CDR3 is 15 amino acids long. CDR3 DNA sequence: TGTGCCAGCAGTAACGGACAGGGCCCAAACTATGGCTACACCTTC. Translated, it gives CASSNGQGPNYGYTF.

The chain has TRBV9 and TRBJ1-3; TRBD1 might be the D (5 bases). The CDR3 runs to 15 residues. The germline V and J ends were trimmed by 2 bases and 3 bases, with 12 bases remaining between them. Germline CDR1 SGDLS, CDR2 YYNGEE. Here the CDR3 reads CASSVGGRDGNTIYF. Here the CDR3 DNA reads TGTGCCAGCAGCGTTGGGGGGAGGGATGGAAACACCATATATTTT.

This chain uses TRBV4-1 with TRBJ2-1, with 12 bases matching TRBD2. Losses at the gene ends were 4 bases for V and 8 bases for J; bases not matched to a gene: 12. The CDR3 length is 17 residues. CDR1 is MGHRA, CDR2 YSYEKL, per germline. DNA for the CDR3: TGCGCCAGCAGCCGGCTCCGGGGACTAGCGGGCGGTGATGAGCAGTTCTTC. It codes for CASSRLRGLAGGDEQFF.